The clone carrying this T cell receptor beta chain showed up many times. TCRdb re-called the RT-PCR reads with MiXCR, one entry per CDR3 protein. Of some 880,000 distinct CDR3 sequences in the sample, about 20% were seen once. This specimen belongs to a study of patients and donors after allogeneic stem cell transplantation. CDR3 length: 14 residues. V gave up 3 bases and J gave up 5 bases, with 13 bases separating them. This clonotype originated in a human donor who was either an allogeneic HSCT recipient or a stem cell or donor lymphocyte infusion donor (not recorded which). It is not recorded whose cells these are; they may come from a transplant donor. The chain employs TRBV12-3 or TRBV12-4 and TRBJ1-2; tentative D call: TRBD1 (6 bases). Sequenced: blood, either unsorted or a sorted T cell fraction (not recorded which). The CDR3 spells CASSLTRQGYGYTF. The CDR3, as DNA: TGTGCCAGCAGTTTGACTCGGCAGGGGTATGGCTACACCTTC.